This T cell receptor (beta chain) was captured in a study of long-term antiretroviral therapy in people with HIV. Study-wide results and limits: Information on adherence, resistance and therapy changes was unavailable.

At survey level, the immunoSEQ assay was run in its v3.0 version. Here immunoSEQ multiplex PCR was the method, and the copy in TCRdb shows in-frame clones only, minus some. The sample holds roughly 34,000 clones, roughly 77% seen once. A remark on this clone: Antigen unknown.

V lost 6 bases to trimming and J lost 3 bases, with 14 bases between them. The germline CDR1 and CDR2 sequences are MNHEY and SVGAGI. This CDR3 has 15 amino acids. The gene calls are TRBV6-5 and TRBJ2-2; D is perhaps TRBD1 or TRBD2 (5 bases each). Sequenced here: unsorted PBMCs, sampled 1.9 years after starting antiretroviral therapy. This sequence was found in a man in his late teens or twenties with HIV. The CDR3 DNA reads as TGTGCCAGCAGGGACGGGACCCCGGACACCGGGGAGCTGTTTTTT. This translates into CASRDGTPDTGELFF.